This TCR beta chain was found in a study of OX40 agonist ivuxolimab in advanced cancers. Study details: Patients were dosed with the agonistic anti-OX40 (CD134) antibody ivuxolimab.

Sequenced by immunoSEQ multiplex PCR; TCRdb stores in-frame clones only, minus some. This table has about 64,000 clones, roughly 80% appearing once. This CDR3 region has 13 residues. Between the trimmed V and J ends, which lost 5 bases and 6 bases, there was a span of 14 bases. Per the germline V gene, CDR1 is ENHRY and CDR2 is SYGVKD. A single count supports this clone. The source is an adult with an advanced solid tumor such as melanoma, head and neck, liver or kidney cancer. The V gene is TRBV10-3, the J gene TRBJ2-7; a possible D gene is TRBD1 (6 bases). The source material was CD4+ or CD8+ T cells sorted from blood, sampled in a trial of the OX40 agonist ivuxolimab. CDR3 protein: CAISPSQGSEQYF. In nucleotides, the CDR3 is TGTGCCATCAGTCCGTCACAGGGATCCGAGCAGTACTTC.